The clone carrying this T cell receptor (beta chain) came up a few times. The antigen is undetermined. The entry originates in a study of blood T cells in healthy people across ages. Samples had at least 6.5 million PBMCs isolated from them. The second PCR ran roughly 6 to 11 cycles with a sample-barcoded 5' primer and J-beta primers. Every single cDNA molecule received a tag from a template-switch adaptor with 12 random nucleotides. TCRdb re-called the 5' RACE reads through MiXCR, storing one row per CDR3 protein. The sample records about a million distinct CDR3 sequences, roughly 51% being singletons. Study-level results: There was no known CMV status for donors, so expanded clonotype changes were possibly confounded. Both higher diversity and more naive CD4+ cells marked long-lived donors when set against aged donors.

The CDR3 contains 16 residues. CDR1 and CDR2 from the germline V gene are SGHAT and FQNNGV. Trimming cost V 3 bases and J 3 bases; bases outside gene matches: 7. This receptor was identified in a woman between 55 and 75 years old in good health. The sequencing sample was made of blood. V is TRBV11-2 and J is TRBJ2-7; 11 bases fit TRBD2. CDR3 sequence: CASSLNPGLADYEQYF. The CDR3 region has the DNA TGTGCCAGCAGCTTGAACCCGGGACTAGCGGACTACGAGCAGTACTTC.